Below are 17 T cell receptor beta chains sequenced from a single sample in a study of shared clonotypes between healthy human individuals. Produced via immunoSEQ multiplex PCR; TCRdb's table is partial and in-frame only. The table records around 2,000,000 clones, about 93% of them present only once. In the naive CD8 group, cells lacked CD45RO and were positively selected for CCR7, so terminally differentiated effector memory CD45RA+ cells were left out. Sequenced input: naive CD8+ T cells from PBMCs. These receptors all stem from a man between 18 and 35 years old in good health. Some clones in this sample may be carry-over from other donors' samples.

The V and J genes are TRBV25-1 and TRBJ2-2; D call uncertain. Germline V gives CDR1 MGHDK, CDR2 SYGVNS. V was clipped by 1 base and J by 6 bases, with 9 bases between them. CDR3 length: 14 amino acids. The DNA for the CDR3 is TGTGCCAGCAGTGAATTGTATACGTCCGGGGAGCTGTTTTTT. Amino acids: CASSELYTSGELFF.

The chain recombines TRBV14 with TRBJ1-2; a weak D match, TRBD1 (5 bases). Germline CDR1 is SGHDN and CDR2 is FVKESK. Trimming took off 3 bases at V and 7 bases at J, with 21 bases between the two ends. The CDR3 is 16 residues long. CDR3 nucleotide sequence: TGTGCCAGCAGCCACTACAAAGGCGGGGGAGAGGCTGGCTACACCTTC. The encoded protein is CASSHYKGGGEAGYTF.

This clone has only one observation. The chain uses TRBV4-3 and TRBJ1-2; weak D call: TRBD1 (5 bases). V was cut by 4 bases and J by 6 bases, with 15 bases left in between. Germline CDR1 and CDR2: LGHNA and YSLEER. This CDR3 is built from 14 residues. The CDR3 loop is CASSPLEGPHGYTF. The CDR3 DNA is TGCGCCAGCAGCCCCCTTGAGGGACCCCATGGCTACACCTTC.

A few counts support this clone. The chain carries TRBV28 and TRBJ1-1; D possibly corresponds to TRBD1 (5 bases). The CDR3 spans 11 residues. Germline assignment: CDR1 MDHEN and CDR2 SYDVKM. V gave up 6 bases and J gave up 11 bases, with 13 bases separating them. The CDR3 DNA follows: TGTGCCAGCAGCTCAGGGTCGGAGGCTTTCTTT. Protein product: CASSSGSEAFF.

J is TRBJ1-4 and V is TRBV5-5; tentative D call: TRBD1 (5 bases). Per the germline V gene, CDR1 is SGHKS and CDR2 is YYEKEE (reference sequence). Trimming took 3 bases from V and 5 from J, leaving 11 bases between them. The CDR3 is 14 residues long. Here the CDR3 reads CASSSGRLNEKLFF. Written as DNA, the CDR3 is TGTGCCAGCAGCTCGGGACGGTTGAATGAAAAACTGTTTTTT. The full variable domain, in which reference TRBV5-5 and TRBJ1-4 provide the parts outside the CDR3, is DAGVTQSPTHLIKTRGQQVTLRCSPISGHKSVSWYQQVLGQGPQFIFQYYEKEERGRGNFPDRFSARQFPNYSSELNVNALLLGDSALYLCASSSGRLNEKLFFGSGTQLSVL.

The genes are TRBV4-3 and TRBJ1-2, with D unclear. CDR1 is LGHNA and CDR2 is YSLEER in the germline V gene. The CDR3 is 15 residues long. V lost 4 bases and J lost 2, with 14 bases in between. This CDR3 reads CASSPHWEVNYGYTF. The CDR3 nucleotides read TGCGCCAGCAGCCCCCACTGGGAAGTGAACTATGGCTACACCTTC.

The V and J genes are TRBV9 and TRBJ2-7, with 8 bases fitting TRBD2. Germline CDR1 SGDLS, CDR2 YYNGEE. This CDR3 is built from 14 residues. The ends lost 4 bases at V and 4 bases at J; junction bases unmatched: 7. DNA for the CDR3: TGTGCCAGCAGCAGATCCGGGACTAGTTACGAGCAGTACTTC. It specifies CASSRSGTSYEQYF.

The rearrangement joins TRBV30 to TRBJ1-5; 7 bases line up with TRBD1. The germline CDR1 and CDR2 sequences are GTSNPN and SVGIG (reference sequence). V shed 3 bases, J shed 7 bases, and the junction held 9 bases outside the gene matches. The CDR3 spans 14 residues. The CDR3 DNA follows: TGTGCCTGGAGAGAAATGGGACAGACACAGCCCCAGCATTTT. Its translation is CAWREMGQTQPQHF. Full variable domain (outside the CDR3, taken from reference TRBV30 and TRBJ1-5): SQTIHQWPATLVQPVGSPLSLECTVEGTSNPNLYWYRQAAGRGLQLLFYSVGIGQISSEVPQNLSASRPQDRQFILSSKKLLLSDSGFYLCAWREMGQTQPQHFGDGTRLSIL.

The chain recombines TRBV28 with TRBJ1-4; 8 bases agree with TRBD1. Per germline, CDR1 MDHEN and CDR2 SYDVKM. This CDR3 region has 18 residues. Germline trimming cut 7 bases from V and 3 bases from J; bases unmatched to any gene: 16. CDR3 nucleotides: TGTGCCAGCAACCCGGACAGGGATTATCTTGGTGCTAATGAAAAACTGTTTTTT. This sequence encodes CASNPDRDYLGANEKLFF. Full variable domain (remainder filled in from reference TRBV28 and TRBJ1-4): DVKVTQSSRYLVKRTGEKVFLECVQDMDHENMFWYRQDPGLGLRLIYFSYDVKMKEKGDIPEGYSVSREKKERFSLILESASTNQTSMYLCASNPDRDYLGANEKLFFGSGTQLSVL.

The chain is built from TRBV27 and TRBJ1-2, with D unresolved. V shed 3 bases and J shed 2 bases, with 7 bases lying between them. From germline, CDR1 is MNHEY and CDR2 SMNVEV (reference sequence). The CDR3 extends over 13 amino acids. The DNA for the CDR3 is TGTGCCAGCAGTTTCAGGCCAAACTATGGCTACACCTTC. The encoded protein is CASSFRPNYGYTF.

The genes are TRBV9 and TRBJ2-1; D ambiguous. The germline gives CDR1 SGDLS, CDR2 YYNGEE. The CDR3 covers 11 residues. V gave up 4 bases and J gave up 10 bases, with 9 bases separating them. CDR3 sequence: CASSSGPEQFF. DNA for the CDR3: TGTGCCAGCAGCTCAGGACCAGAGCAGTTCTTC.

CDR3 nucleotides: TGTGCCAGCAGTCTCCACAGCTCCTACGAGCAGTACTTC. It encodes CASSLHSSYEQYF. V gene TRBV6-1 combines with J gene TRBJ2-7; no reliable D call. The CDR3 totals 13 residues. The germline CDR1 and CDR2 sequences are MNHNS and SASEGT. V was trimmed by 5 bases and J by 0 bases, leaving 8 bases between them.

Note on this clone: A clone one base away is much larger, so this may be a read error. The sample contains more than one DNA sequence encoding this CDR3. The genes are TRBV5-5 and TRBJ2-7; D uncertain. Deletions cut 0 bases from V and 6 bases from J, with 4 bases between. This CDR3 has 11 amino acids. Germline CDR1 reads SGHKS; CDR2 reads YYEKEE (reference sequence). CDR3 coding DNA: TGTGCCAGCAGCTTGGGGGGCGAGCAGTACTTC. The encoded protein is CASSLGGEQYF.

CDR3 DNA sequence: TGCGCCAGCAGCCTCGGACTAGCGGGAGGGCGAGAGCAGTTCTTC. Its translation: CASSLGLAGGREQFF. J is TRBJ2-1 and V is TRBV4-3; 15 positions match TRBD2. The CDR3 is made up of 15 amino acids. V was clipped by 4 bases and J by 10 bases; unmatched bases: 5. CDR1 LGHNA and CDR2 YSLEER come from the germline V gene.

The chain combines TRBV4-3 with TRBJ1-5; D not resolved. There are 13 residues in the CDR3. From germline, CDR1 is LGHNA and CDR2 YSLEER. V was shortened by 1 base and J by 2 bases, with 3 bases between the two germline ends. This CDR3 reads CASSQGRNQPQHF. CDR3 DNA sequence: TGCGCCAGCAGCCAAGGCCGCAATCAGCCCCAGCATTTT.

This clone was observed once. V usage is TRBV29-1 and J usage is TRBJ1-1, with a possible D match to TRBD1 (5 bases). This CDR3 region has 12 residues. V lost 4 bases to trimming and J lost 2 bases, with 8 bases between them. CDR1 and CDR2 from the germline V gene are SQVTM and ANQGSEA. CDR3 amino acids: CSVGGGNTEAFF. As DNA, the CDR3 is TGCAGCGTTGGCGGGGGAAACACTGAAGCTTTCTTT.

This chain connects TRBV5-8 to TRBJ1-1, with a tentative D call TRBD1 (5 bases). CDR1 SGHTS and CDR2 YDEGEE come from the germline V gene. Trimming took off 4 bases at V and 4 bases at J, with 23 bases between the two ends. The CDR3 is 17 residues long. CDR3 sequence reads: CASSRSFYRVQGTEAFF. In DNA, the CDR3 is TGTGCCAGCAGCCGGTCTTTTTACCGGGTTCAGGGCACTGAAGCTTTCTTT.